Below, 15 T cell receptor beta chains from the same sample are listed, as sequenced in a study of CD8 T cell repertoires and HIV-1 epitope variants. Their recognized antigens are unknown. Assay used: immunoSEQ multiplex PCR; TCRdb lists only in-frame clones, some missing. Of roughly 5,200 clones in the sample, approximately 66% are singletons; the top ten hold less than 50%. The sequencing input was cultured CD8+ T cells derived from PBMCs. The receptors were sampled from a male donor with HIV.

The chain joins TRBV15 to TRBJ2-7; tentatively, D is TRBD1 (6 bases). In germline, CDR1 is LNHNV, CDR2 YYDKDF (reference sequence). This CDR3 contains 15 residues. V shed 6 bases and J shed 2 bases, with 17 bases lying between them. The CDR3 sequence is CATSREQGAPYEQYF. CDR3 nucleotides: TGTGCCACCAGTCGTGAACAGGGTGCCCCCTACGAGCAGTACTTC.

This clone was picked up one time. V is TRBV15 and J is TRBJ2-3, with D possibly TRBD2 on 5 matching bases. V lost 6 bases to trimming and J lost 6 bases, with 10 bases between them. Germline V lookup: CDR1 LNHNV, CDR2 YYDKDF (reference sequence). The CDR3 has 12 amino acids. CDR3 amino acids: CATSGESDTQYF. The CDR3 DNA sequence: TGTGCCACCAGTGGGGAGTCTGATACGCAGTATTTT.

CDR3 sequence reads: CASSYGQGGGYEQYF. DNA for the CDR3: TGTGCCAGCAGTTACGGACAGGGTGGGGGCTACGAGCAGTACTTC. The chain is built from TRBV6-5 and TRBJ2-7, with 8 bases identical to TRBD1. The CDR3 length is 15 residues. The germline gives CDR1 MNHEY, CDR2 SVGAGI. V shed 2 bases, J shed 3 bases, and the junction held 6 bases outside the gene matches.

The gene calls are TRBV13 and TRBJ2-7; 7 bases agree with TRBD1. This CDR3 has 15 residues. CDR1 PRHDT and CDR2 FYEKMQ come from the germline V gene (reference sequence). V was clipped by 1 base and J by 0 bases; unmatched bases: 3. CDR3 sequence reads: CASSLEGDSSYEQYF. As DNA, the CDR3 is TGTGCCAGCAGCTTAGAAGGGGACAGCTCCTACGAGCAGTACTTC.

The chain's CDR3 is CASSYGDTQYF. The CDR3 DNA reads as TGTGCCAGCAGCTATGGTGATACGCAGTATTTT. The genes are TRBV7-2 and TRBJ2-3; no firm D call. V lost 4 bases and J lost 6, with 5 bases in between. This CDR3 region has 11 residues. Per germline, CDR1 SGHTA and CDR2 FQGNSA.

The genes are TRBV28 and TRBJ1-5; 12 bases agree with TRBD1. The germline V gene encodes CDR1 MDHEN and CDR2 SYDVKM. V lost 3 bases and J lost 7; bases outside the gene matches: 13. The CDR3 has 18 amino acids. CDR3 region: CASSFVGTGGNWWQPQHF. CDR3 bases: TGTGCCAGCAGTTTTGTAGGGACAGGGGGCAATTGGTGGCAGCCCCAGCATTTT. Drawing the rest from reference TRBV28 and TRBJ1-5, the complete variable domain is DVKVTQSSRYLVKRTGEKVFLECVQDMDHENMFWYRQDPGLGLRLIYFSYDVKMKEKGDIPEGYSVSREKKERFSLILESASTNQTSMYLCASSFVGTGGNWWQPQHFGDGTRLSIL.

CDR3 region: CASSIAPGGSLNEQFF. CDR3 sequence (DNA): TGTGCCAGTAGTATAGCCCCGGGCGGGAGTTTAAATGAGCAGTTCTTC. This chain links TRBV19 with TRBJ2-1; 7 bases align to TRBD2. The trim removed 1 base at V and 7 bases at J, leaving 10 bases unmatched. The germline CDR1 and CDR2 sequences are LNHDA and SQIVND (reference sequence). The CDR3 consists of 16 residues.

The chain couples TRBV5-1 to TRBJ2-2, with D perhaps matching TRBD1 or TRBD2 (5 bases each). CDR1 and CDR2 (germline): SGHRS, YFSETQ. The V end was cut by 2 bases, the J end by 6 bases, with 29 bases between. CDR3 size: 20 residues. The CDR3 here is CASSFLQVFREPGLAGELFF. The DNA of the CDR3 is TGCGCCAGCAGCTTCCTTCAGGTTTTCAGGGAACCAGGACTTGCCGGGGAGCTGTTTTTT.

The chain recombines TRBV7-9 with TRBJ2-5, with D perhaps assigned TRBD1 or TRBD2 (5 bases each). V gave up 6 bases and J gave up 2 bases, with 19 bases separating them. CDR1 and CDR2 (germline): SEHNR, FQNEAQ (reference sequence). CDR3 length: 16 amino acids. DNA of the CDR3: TGTGCCAGCAGTCCTGTCCCGGGACGTAGACAAGAGACCCAGTACTTC. Encoded protein: CASSPVPGRRQETQYF.

This chain links TRBV7-6 with TRBJ2-4; D is ambiguous. Germline V gives CDR1 SGHVS, CDR2 FNYEAQ. CDR3 size: 12 residues. Trimming removed 1 base at V and 6 bases at J, with 4 bases between. CDR3 residues: CASSLDRNIQYF. CDR3 DNA: TGTGCCAGCAGCTTAGATAGAAACATTCAGTACTTC.

The chain has TRBV19 and TRBJ2-5; 7 bases map to TRBD2. The length of the CDR3 is 14 residues. V was pared by 11 bases and J by 3 bases, with 12 bases of the junction left unmatched. The germline V gene encodes CDR1 LNHDA and CDR2 SQIVND (reference sequence). The CDR3 nucleotides read TGTGCCGCCGGGGAACCAGCGGGAAAAGAGACCCAGTACTTC. This gives the protein CAAGEPAGKETQYF.

This clone was found a few times. The V gene is TRBV4-2, the J gene TRBJ1-2; D is perhaps TRBD1 (5 bases). From germline, CDR1 is LGHNA and CDR2 YNFKEQ. The CDR3 has 14 amino acids. Deletions cut 0 bases from V and 8 bases from J, with 13 bases between. The CDR3 reads CASSQDNPGRGYTF. The CDR3, as DNA: TGTGCCAGCAGCCAAGATAATCCAGGGCGAGGCTACACCTTC.

The V call is TRBV2, the J call TRBJ2-5, with D possibly matching TRBD1 (5 bases). The J call may be incorrect, as the DNA end agrees better with TRBJ2-7. Germline V gene sequence: CDR1 SNHLY, CDR2 FYNNEI. The CDR3 is made up of 13 amino acids. CDR3 sequence (DNA): TGTGCCAGCAGTGAATGGGGCGGATACGAGCAGTACTTC. It specifies CASSEWGGYEQYF.

The chain employs TRBV6-1 and TRBJ2-3; TRBD2 matches 10 bases. V trimming: 4 bases; J trimming: 6 bases; junction bases outside the gene matches: 10. The germline CDR1 and CDR2 sequences are MNHNS and SASEGT. The CDR3 totals 16 residues. CDR3 sequence reads: CASSATTSGRVDTQYF. CDR3 nucleotides: TGTGCCAGCAGTGCAACGACTAGCGGGCGGGTGGATACGCAGTATTTT.

This clone is deemed medium-sized. The chain combines TRBV28 with TRBJ2-7; 8 bases are shared with TRBD2. Germline values: CDR1 MDHEN, CDR2 SYDVKM. V dropped 5 bases and J dropped 6; count of bases not matched to a gene: 9. The CDR3 spans 14 residues. The CDR3 region is CASSPEAGVSEQYF. Here the CDR3 DNA reads TGTGCCAGCAGTCCGGAAGCGGGAGTAAGCGAGCAGTACTTC.